The 17 T cell receptor beta chains below were found in one sample sequenced in a study of regulatory T cells in long-lasting Graves disease (dated by TCRdb to 2020 to 2023). Library construction relied on multiplex PCR. The listed sequencing device is Illumina HiSeq 4000. To build TCR beta libraries, CDR3 regions were amplified by Arm-PCR using iRepertoire HTBI primers. Using fastp trimming at Q25 and MiXCR clonotype assembly, TCRdb reanalyzed the public sequencing data and kept in-frame beta chains. One record per CDR3 amino acid sequence lists the most common genes and DNA. In this sample the table shows 400,000 to 550,000 distinct CDR3 sequences, less than 20% of which occur a single time. The top ten hold about 25% of the sample. Explained via the paper, the time point label denotes: newly diagnosed GD, antithyroid drugs for less than 3 months. For both TCR sequencing and RNA sequencing, RNA was extracted from PBMCs in TRIzol.

This sample was also put to use in a study of T cells in Graves' hyperthyroidism and ophthalmopathy.

The sequencing here drew on peripheral blood mononuclear cells (PBMCs), taken at new diagnosis, from a patient treated with antithyroid drugs. Receptor source: a woman in her late teens or twenties with Graves disease. Donor details come from another sample of the same person, matched by shared clones.

This clonotype was counted between two and nine times. This chain connects TRBV29-1 to TRBJ2-3; 11 bases agree with TRBD2. Germline trimming cut 0 bases from V and 10 bases from J; bases unmatched to any gene: 6. CDR3 size: 14 residues. Germline values: CDR1 SQVTM, CDR2 ANQGSEA. The CDR3 sequence: CSVEDSGRVQAQYF. CDR3 coding DNA: TGCAGCGTTGAAGATAGCGGGAGGGTGCAGGCGCAGTATTTT.

This clonotype showed up many times. This sequence joins TRBV27 and TRBJ2-1; D call uncertain. V was clipped by 6 bases and J by 5 bases, with 5 bases between them. The CDR3 has 11 residues. Germline V gives CDR1 MNHEY, CDR2 SMNVEV (reference sequence). CDR3 bases: TGTGCCAGCAGACGAGACAATGAGCAGTTCTTC. Amino acid sequence: CASRRDNEQFF.

This clonotype was observed at least ten times. The rearrangement uses TRBV4-1 and TRBJ1-4; D not certain. V gave up 6 bases and J gave up 0 bases, with 8 bases separating them. This CDR3 has 14 residues. Germline V gene data show CDR1 as MGHRA and CDR2 as YSYEKL. The CDR3 loop reads CASSRTTTNEKLFF. DNA for the CDR3: TGCGCCAGCAGTCGGACTACAACTAATGAAAAACTGTTTTTT.

This clonotype has only a few counts. CDR3 bases: TGTGCCAGCAGCCAGCGAGCGGTTTTCACCACAGATACGCAGTATTTT. It codes for CASSQRAVFTTDTQYF. V and J are TRBV3-1 and TRBJ2-3; possible D gene TRBD2, 5 bases. The CDR3 consists of 16 residues. V lost 3 bases to trimming and J lost 2 bases, with 15 bases between them. Germline V lookup: CDR1 LGHDT, CDR2 YNNKEL (reference sequence).

This clonotype was seen at least ten times. The J gene is TRBJ2-1, the V gene TRBV7-2; D not resolved. Trimming took off 5 bases at V and 5 bases at J, with 13 bases between the two ends. The CDR3 consists of 14 residues. Germline V CDR1 and CDR2: SGHTA, FQGNSA. CDR3 nucleotides: TGTGCCAGCAGCGCCCAAAGATCTAACAATGAGCAGTTCTTC. Translating it yields CASSAQRSNNEQFF.

This clonotype was observed at least ten times. The chain is built from TRBV2 and TRBJ1-1; D gene unclear. This CDR3 has 14 residues. Germline assignment: CDR1 SNHLY and CDR2 FYNNEI. V lost 3 bases and J lost 3, with 11 bases in between. The CDR3 DNA follows: TGTGCCAGCAGTGAGATGAGGACGGACACTGAAGCTTTCTTT. Amino acids: CASSEMRTDTEAFF.

This clonotype was recorded a few times. The gene calls are TRBV20-1 and TRBJ1-5, with a weak D call TRBD1 (6 bases). The length of the CDR3 is 15 residues. The germline V gene has CDR1 DFQATT and CDR2 SNEGSKA (reference sequence). V lost 5 bases and J lost 2, with 16 bases in between. CDR3 nucleotides: TGCAGTGCTCGCGGGGGCGCAGGGGGCAATCAGCCCCAGCATTTT. Its translation: CSARGGAGGNQPQHF.

This clonotype was seen once. The chain combines TRBV2 with TRBJ2-2, with 13 bases matching TRBD2. Losses at the gene ends were 2 bases for V and 0 bases for J; bases not matched to a gene: 3. From germline, CDR1 is SNHLY and CDR2 FYNNEI. CDR3 length equals 18 residues. CDR3: CASSEQGLAGANTGELFF. The DNA of the CDR3 is TGTGCCAGCAGTGAACAAGGACTAGCGGGAGCGAACACCGGGGAGCTGTTTTTT.

This clonotype was counted only a few times. This chain's CDR3 is CASSLPPVGAEYGYTF. CDR3 DNA: TGCGCCAGCAGCCTCCCGCCCGTGGGGGCAGAGTATGGCTACACCTTC. The chain combines TRBV4-1 with TRBJ1-2, with a weak D call TRBD1 (6 bases). The germline V gene encodes CDR1 MGHRA and CDR2 YSYEKL. V gave up 4 bases and J gave up 5 bases, with 20 bases separating them. The CDR3 sequence is 16 residues long.

As concerns this clonotype: A single base separates this from a much larger clone, so it may be a read error. The rearrangement links TRBV28 to TRBJ2-3; 14 nucleotides line up with TRBD2. The germline CDR1 and CDR2 sequences are MDHEN and SYDVKM. Trimming at V came to 6 bases and at J to 10 bases, leaving 9 bases not matched to a gene. This CDR3 is built from 15 residues. The CDR3 protein is CASRLTSGRALSQYF. The CDR3 bases are TGTGCCAGCAGGCTGACTAGCGGGAGGGCCCTCTCGCAGTATTTT.

The rearrangement links TRBV27 to TRBJ1-1; D possibly corresponds to TRBD1 (5 bases). The germline gives CDR1 MNHEY, CDR2 SMNVEV (reference sequence). The CDR3 has 13 amino acids. V lost 7 bases and J 1 base, leaving 10 bases between the germline ends. The CDR3 sequence: CASTAQGNTEAFF. CDR3 sequence (DNA): TGTGCCAGCACCGCTCAGGGGAACACTGAAGCTTTCTTT.

This clonotype was found many times. The V gene is TRBV28, the J gene TRBJ2-5, with D uncertain. The germline V gene has CDR1 MDHEN and CDR2 SYDVKM. V dropped 5 bases and J dropped 6 bases, with 10 bases sitting between them. The CDR3 covers 12 residues. The CDR3 bases are TGTGCCAGCAGTCCGACCGGGCAGACCCAGTACTTC. Translating gives CASSPTGQTQYF. The full variable domain, in which reference TRBV28 and TRBJ2-5 provide the parts outside the CDR3, is DVKVTQSSRYLVKRTGEKVFLECVQDMDHENMFWYRQDPGLGLRLIYFSYDVKMKEKGDIPEGYSVSREKKERFSLILESASTNQTSMYLCASSPTGQTQYFGPGTRLLVL.

This clonotype was seen a few times. The J gene is TRBJ2-7, the V gene TRBV6-2 or TRBV6-3, with unresolved D. This CDR3 is 12 amino acids long. Germline assignment: CDR1 MNHEY and CDR2 SVGEGT. Deletions cut 6 bases from V and 6 bases from J, with 12 bases between. CDR3 DNA: TGTGCCAGCAGAACACTTCCGGGCGAGCAGTACTTC. Amino acids: CASRTLPGEQYF.

A word on this clonotype: This may come from a read error, since a much larger clone is one base off. The chain has TRBV28 and TRBJ2-1; D uncertain. The CDR3 totals 11 residues. CDR1 is MDHEN, CDR2 SYDVKM, per germline. Trimming shortened V by 5 bases and J by 10 bases, and 9 bases separated the two germline ends. The DNA for the CDR3 is TGTGCCAGCAGTACCTACGACGAGCAGTTCTTC. It translates to CASSTYDEQFF.

This clonotype was observed a few times. The rearrangement uses TRBV28 and TRBJ2-2, with D possibly TRBD1 on 6 matching bases. CDR3 length equals 14 residues. Trimming stripped 4 bases from V and 4 bases from J, with 10 bases between. CDR1 and CDR2 from the germline V gene are MDHEN and SYDVKM. CDR3 DNA: TGTGCCAGCAGTTCCCAGGGGAGCACCGGGGAGCTGTTTTTT. Translated: CASSSQGSTGELFF. Using reference TRBV28 and TRBJ2-2 for the parts outside the CDR3, the full variable domain is DVKVTQSSRYLVKRTGEKVFLECVQDMDHENMFWYRQDPGLGLRLIYFSYDVKMKEKGDIPEGYSVSREKKERFSLILESASTNQTSMYLCASSSQGSTGELFFGEGSRLTVL.

This clonotype was recorded many times. The V and J genes are TRBV5-1 and TRBJ2-1; possible D gene TRBD2, 6 bases. The germline V gene has CDR1 SGHRS and CDR2 YFSETQ. This CDR3 spans 15 amino acids. V lost 0 bases and J 5 bases, leaving 12 bases between the germline ends. This CDR3 reads CASSLVVGLDNEQFF. The CDR3 coding sequence is TGCGCCAGCAGCTTGGTGGTGGGACTCGACAATGAGCAGTTCTTC.

This clonotype was detected many times. J is TRBJ2-7 and V is TRBV12-3 or TRBV12-4; perhaps D is TRBD1 or TRBD2 (5 bases each). Trimming took off 3 bases at V and 6 bases at J, with 15 bases between the two ends. This CDR3 spans 14 amino acids. For the CDR3, the DNA is TGTGCCAGCAGTTTGGCCCCGAGGGGTGGCGAGCAGTACTTC. It specifies CASSLAPRGGEQYF.